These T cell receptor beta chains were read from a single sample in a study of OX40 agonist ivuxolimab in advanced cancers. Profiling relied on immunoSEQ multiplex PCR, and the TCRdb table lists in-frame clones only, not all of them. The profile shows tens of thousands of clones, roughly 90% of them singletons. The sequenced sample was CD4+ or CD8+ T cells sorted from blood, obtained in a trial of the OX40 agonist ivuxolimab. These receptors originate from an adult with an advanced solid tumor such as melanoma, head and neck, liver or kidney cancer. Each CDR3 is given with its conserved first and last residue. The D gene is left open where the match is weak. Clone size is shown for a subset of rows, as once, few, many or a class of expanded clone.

DNA: TGTGCCAGCAGCACCCGACAGGGGGATGAGCAGTTCTTC
CDR3: CASSTRQGDEQFF
V: TRBV11-3
size: few
J: TRBJ2-1
length: 13
D: TRBD1

DNA: TGTGCCAGCAGGAAATCGGGTCCGGTCTCCCACGAGCAGTACTTC
CDR3: CASRKSGPVSHEQYF
V: TRBV27
size: -
J: TRBJ2-7
length: 15
D: -

DNA: TGTGCCAGCAGCCCAAGGGACAGGGGGGGGTCAGATACGCAGTATTTT
CDR3: CASSPRDRGGSDTQYF
V: TRBV5-4
size: -
J: TRBJ2-3
length: 16
D: TRBD1

DNA: TGTGCCAGCAGTTACTCGGACAATAATTCACCCCTCCACTTT
CDR3: CASSYSDNNSPLHF
V: TRBV6-5
size: -
J: TRBJ1-6
length: 14
D: -

DNA: TGTGCCAGTACCCCAGGGACCCCCTTCGGGGAGCAGTACTTC
CDR3: CASTPGTPFGEQYF
V: TRBV19
size: -
J: TRBJ2-7
length: 14
D: -

DNA: TGCGCCAGCAGCCCCGGTACGACTACGAACACCGGGGAGCTGTTTTTT
CDR3: CASSPGTTTNTGELFF
V: TRBV5-1
size: -
J: TRBJ2-2
length: 16
D: -

DNA: TGTGCCAGCAGTGCCGGACAGGGAAGCTATGGCTACACCTTC
CDR3: CASSAGQGSYGYTF
V: TRBV2
size: -
J: TRBJ1-2
length: 14
D: TRBD1

DNA: TGTGCCAGCAGGCAACTAGCGGGACTCAACACCGGGGAGCTGTTTTTT
CDR3: CASRQLAGLNTGELFF
V: TRBV2
size: once
J: TRBJ2-2
length: 16
D: TRBD2

DNA: TGTGCCAGCGAGGACAGAACTGGAAACACCATATATTTT
CDR3: CASEDRTGNTIYF
V: TRBV7-9
size: -
J: TRBJ1-3
length: 13
D: -

DNA: TGTGCCAGCAGTTATAATAACTATGGCTACACCTTC
CDR3: CASSYNNYGYTF
V: TRBV28
size: once
J: TRBJ1-2
length: 12
D: -

DNA: TGTGCCAGCAGAGACAGGCCCAACTATGGCTACACCTTC
CDR3: CASRDRPNYGYTF
V: TRBV27
size: -
J: TRBJ1-2
length: 13
D: -

DNA: TGCGCCAGCAGCCAACGCCCGGGACCACAGAAGGAGACCCAGTACTTC
CDR3: CASSQRPGPQKETQYF
V: TRBV4-3
size: -
J: TRBJ2-5
length: 16
D: -

DNA: TGTGCCAGCAGCTTAATGGGCAGCCAGAACACTGAAGCTTTCTTT
CDR3: CASSLMGSQNTEAFF
V: TRBV7-2
size: -
J: TRBJ1-1
length: 15
D: -

DNA: TGTGCCAGTAGTATTATACAGGGGTCCCCAGAGACCCAGTACTTC
CDR3: CASSIIQGSPETQYF
V: TRBV19
size: once
J: TRBJ2-5
length: 15
D: TRBD1

DNA: TGTGCCAGCAGCCCCCCACTAAGCTCCTACGAGCAGTACTTC
CDR3: CASSPPLSSYEQYF
V: TRBV11-2
size: -
J: TRBJ2-7
length: 14
D: -

DNA: TGTGCCAGCAGCTCCGACAGGATGCTGCCTAACTATGGCTACACCTTC
CDR3: CASSSDRMLPNYGYTF
V: TRBV5-5
size: -
J: TRBJ1-2
length: 16
D: -

DNA: TGTGCCAGCAGCTCAACGACAGGGGGCGGAGAGACCCAGTACTTC
CDR3: CASSSTTGGGETQYF
V: TRBV11-2
size: -
J: TRBJ2-5
length: 15
D: TRBD1

DNA: TGCAGCGTTGTACGGGCGCCCCCCCAAGAGACCCAGTACTTC
CDR3: CSVVRAPPQETQYF
V: TRBV29-1
size: -
J: TRBJ2-5
length: 14
D: -

DNA: TGTGCCAGCTATGGACAGGGGAAAGAGACCCAGTACTTC
CDR3: CASYGQGKETQYF
V: TRBV27
size: -
J: TRBJ2-5
length: 13
D: TRBD1

DNA: TGTGCCAGCAGTACCAGAGTTACCGAAGCTTTCTTT
CDR3: CASSTRVTEAFF
V: TRBV6-1
size: -
J: TRBJ1-1
length: 12
D: -

DNA: TGTGCCAGCAGCCCGGGACAGGACTATGGCTACACCTTC
CDR3: CASSPGQDYGYTF
V: TRBV7-8
size: -
J: TRBJ1-2
length: 13
D: TRBD1

DNA: TGTGCCAGCACTAACGGGGGCGGGGAGCTGTTTTTT
CDR3: CASTNGGGELFF
V: TRBV6-5
size: -
J: TRBJ2-2
length: 12
D: -

DNA: TGTGCCAGCAGCACACAGCTCCCCACGTATGAAGCTTTCTTT
CDR3: CASSTQLPTYEAFF
V: TRBV28
size: once
J: TRBJ1-1
length: 14
D: -

DNA: TGTGCCAGCAGCTTAGGACTAGTTTTCCACGAGCAGTACTTC
CDR3: CASSLGLVFHEQYF
V: TRBV7-2
size: -
J: TRBJ2-7
length: 14
D: -

DNA: TGTGCCAGCTCACCACAGTCAGAGACCCAGTACTTC
CDR3: CASSPQSETQYF
V: TRBV18
size: -
J: TRBJ2-5
length: 12
D: -

DNA: TGTGCCAGCAGCTTAGTGGGAACGAACACCGGGGAGCTGTTTTTT
CDR3: CASSLVGTNTGELFF
V: TRBV11-3
size: -
J: TRBJ2-2
length: 15
D: -

DNA: TGTGCCAGCAGTCCCGACAACTGGAGCTCCTACGAGCAGTACTTC
CDR3: CASSPDNWSSYEQYF
V: TRBV27
size: -
J: TRBJ2-7
length: 15
D: -

DNA: TGTGCCAGCTCACCCCCGGGACTAGCTTCGCCACAGCAGTACTTC
CDR3: CASSPPGLASPQQYF
V: TRBV18
size: -
J: TRBJ2-7
length: 15
D: TRBD2

DNA: TGCGCCAGCAGCCAGGCCCAGGGTACGACTAGCCACTACGAGCAGTACTTC
CDR3: CASSQAQGTTSHYEQYF
V: TRBV4-1
size: -
J: TRBJ2-7
length: 17
D: TRBD2

DNA: TGTGCCTGGAGTGTTGGTATGACAGGGGCTGGATACACCTTC
CDR3: CAWSVGMTGAGYTF
V: TRBV30
size: once
J: TRBJ1-2
length: 14
D: TRBD1

DNA: TGCGCCAGCAGTTCTGGACTCGAGAACACTGAAGCTTTCTTT
CDR3: CASSSGLENTEAFF
V: TRBV5-1
size: -
J: TRBJ1-1
length: 14
D: -

DNA: TGTGCCAGCAGTTTATACTCTGGGGCCAACGTCCTGACTTTC
CDR3: CASSLYSGANVLTF
V: TRBV28
size: -
J: TRBJ2-6
length: 14
D: -

DNA: TGTGCCAGCAGTTACATTGAAGATACGCAGTATTTT
CDR3: CASSYIEDTQYF
V: TRBV6-6
size: -
J: TRBJ2-3
length: 12
D: -

DNA: TGTGCCAGTTCCAGACCATCACTCCAAGAGACCCAGTACTTC
CDR3: CASSRPSLQETQYF
V: TRBV6-1
size: -
J: TRBJ2-5
length: 14
D: -

DNA: TGTGCCAGCAGCTTAGGACGAGGACAGGGGGCCTTTTCACCCCTCCACTTT
CDR3: CASSLGRGQGAFSPLHF
V: TRBV7-9
size: -
J: TRBJ1-6
length: 17
D: TRBD1

DNA: TGCGCCAGCAGCCCCCTAGGACAGGGAGGTAACTATGGCTACACCTTC
CDR3: CASSPLGQGGNYGYTF
V: TRBV4-1
size: -
J: TRBJ1-2
length: 16
D: TRBD1

DNA: TGTGCCTGGAGTAAGGGGGCGGTGGATGAGACCCAGTACTTC
CDR3: CAWSKGAVDETQYF
V: TRBV30
size: -
J: TRBJ2-5
length: 14
D: TRBD1

DNA: TGTGCCAGTAGTATTTTGCGCGAGCAGTTCTTC
CDR3: CASSILREQFF
V: TRBV19
size: -
J: TRBJ2-1
length: 11
D: -

DNA: TGTGCCAGCAGCCCTGGGGGGAGCTCCTACAATGAGCAGTTCTTC
CDR3: CASSPGGSSYNEQFF
V: TRBV5-4
size: once
J: TRBJ2-1
length: 15
D: -

DNA: TGTGCCAGCGTCCCGGACTCAGGCTCCTACAATGAGCAGTTCTTC
CDR3: CASVPDSGSYNEQFF
V: TRBV2
size: -
J: TRBJ2-1
length: 15
D: -

DNA: TGTGCCAGCAGGGGACAGCAATCCTACGAGCAGTACTTC
CDR3: CASRGQQSYEQYF
V: TRBV6-5
size: once
J: TRBJ2-7
length: 13
D: TRBD1

DNA: TGTGCCAGCAGTTTAGGGACAGAGCAGTACTTC
CDR3: CASSLGTEQYF
V: TRBV28
size: -
J: TRBJ2-7
length: 11
D: -

DNA: TGCGCCAGCACGCAGACAGGAGCAACTAATGAAAAACTGTTTTTT
CDR3: CASTQTGATNEKLFF
V: TRBV4-3
size: -
J: TRBJ1-4
length: 15
D: -